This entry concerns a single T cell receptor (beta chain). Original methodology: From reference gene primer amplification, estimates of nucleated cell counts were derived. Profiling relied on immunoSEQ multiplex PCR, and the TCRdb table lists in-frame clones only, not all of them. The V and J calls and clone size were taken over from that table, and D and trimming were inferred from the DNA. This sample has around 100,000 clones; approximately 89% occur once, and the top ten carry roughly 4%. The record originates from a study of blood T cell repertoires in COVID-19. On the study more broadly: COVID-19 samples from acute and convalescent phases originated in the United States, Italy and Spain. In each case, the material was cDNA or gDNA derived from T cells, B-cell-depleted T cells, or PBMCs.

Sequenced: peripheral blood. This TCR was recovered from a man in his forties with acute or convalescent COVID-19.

The CDR3 DNA sequence: TGCGCCAGCAGCCAAGATTCACAGCGGGGGACTGAAGCTTTCTTT. Protein sequence: CASSQDSQRGTEAFF. The V gene is TRBV4-3, the J gene TRBJ1-1; D is possibly TRBD1 (5 bases). The CDR3 is 15 amino acids. V was cut by 0 bases and J by 5 bases, with 13 bases left in between. CDR1 and CDR2 from the germline V gene are LGHNA and YSLEER.